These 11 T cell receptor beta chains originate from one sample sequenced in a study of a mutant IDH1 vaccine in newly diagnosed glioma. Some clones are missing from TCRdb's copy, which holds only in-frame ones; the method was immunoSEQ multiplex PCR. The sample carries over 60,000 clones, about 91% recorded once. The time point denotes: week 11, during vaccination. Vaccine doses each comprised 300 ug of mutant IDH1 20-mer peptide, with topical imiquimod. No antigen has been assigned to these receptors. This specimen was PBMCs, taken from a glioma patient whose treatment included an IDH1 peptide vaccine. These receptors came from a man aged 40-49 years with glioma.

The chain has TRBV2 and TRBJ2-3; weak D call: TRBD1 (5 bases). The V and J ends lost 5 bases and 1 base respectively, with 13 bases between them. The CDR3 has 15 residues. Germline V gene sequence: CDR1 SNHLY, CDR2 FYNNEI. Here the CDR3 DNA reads TGTGCCAGCAGTTTAAGCCAGGGTGGCACAGATACGCAGTATTTT. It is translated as CASSLSQGGTDTQYF.

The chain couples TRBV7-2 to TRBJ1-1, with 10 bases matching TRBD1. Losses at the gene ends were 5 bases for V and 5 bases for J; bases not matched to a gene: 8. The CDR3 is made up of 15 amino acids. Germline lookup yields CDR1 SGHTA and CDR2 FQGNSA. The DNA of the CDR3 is TGTGCCAGCAGCGTAATACCGGGACAGGGGACTGAAGCTTTCTTT. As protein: CASSVIPGQGTEAFF.

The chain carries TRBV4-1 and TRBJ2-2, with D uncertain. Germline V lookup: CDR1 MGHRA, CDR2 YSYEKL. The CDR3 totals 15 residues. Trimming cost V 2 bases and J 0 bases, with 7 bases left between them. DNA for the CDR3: TGCGCCAGCAGCCAACCCTGGGCGAACACCGGGGAGCTGTTTTTT. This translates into CASSQPWANTGELFF.

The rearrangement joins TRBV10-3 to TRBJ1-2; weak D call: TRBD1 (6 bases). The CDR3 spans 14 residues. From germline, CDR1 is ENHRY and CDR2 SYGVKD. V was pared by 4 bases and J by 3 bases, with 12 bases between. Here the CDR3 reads CAISGGGLDYGYTF. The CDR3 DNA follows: TGTGCCATCAGTGGAGGGGGGCTGGACTATGGCTACACCTTC.

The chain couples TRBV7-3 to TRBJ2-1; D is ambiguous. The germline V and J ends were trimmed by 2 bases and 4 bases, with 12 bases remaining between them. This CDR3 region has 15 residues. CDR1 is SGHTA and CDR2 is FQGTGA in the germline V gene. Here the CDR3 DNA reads TGTGCCAGCAGCTTAGTTGTCGGTTTTTACAATGAGCAGTTCTTC. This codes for CASSLVVGFYNEQFF.

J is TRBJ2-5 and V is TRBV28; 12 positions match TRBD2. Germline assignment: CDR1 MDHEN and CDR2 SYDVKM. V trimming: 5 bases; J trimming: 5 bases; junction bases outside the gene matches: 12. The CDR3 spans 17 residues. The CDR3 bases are TGTGCCAGCAGTCCACTGGGACTAGCGGGCTCCGGGGAGACCCAGTACTTC. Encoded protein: CASSPLGLAGSGETQYF.

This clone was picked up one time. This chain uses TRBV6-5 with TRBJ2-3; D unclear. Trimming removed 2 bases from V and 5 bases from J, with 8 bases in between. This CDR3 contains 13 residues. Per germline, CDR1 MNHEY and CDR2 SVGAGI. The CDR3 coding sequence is TGTGCCAGCAGTTACGATGGGTTAGATACGCAGTATTTT. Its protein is CASSYDGLDTQYF.

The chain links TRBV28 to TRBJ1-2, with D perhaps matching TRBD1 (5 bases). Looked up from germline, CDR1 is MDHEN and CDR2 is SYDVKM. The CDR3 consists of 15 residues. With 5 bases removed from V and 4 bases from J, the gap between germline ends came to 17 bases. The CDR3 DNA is TGTGCCAGCAGTGCACCGGGACGACAAGGCTATGGCTACACCTTC. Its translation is CASSAPGRQGYGYTF.

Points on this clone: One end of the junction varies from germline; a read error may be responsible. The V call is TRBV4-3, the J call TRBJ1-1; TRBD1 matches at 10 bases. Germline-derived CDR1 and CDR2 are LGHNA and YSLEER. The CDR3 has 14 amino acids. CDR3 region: CASTPGQGNAEAFF. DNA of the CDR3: TGCGCCAGCACCCCGGGACAGGGGAACGCTGAAGCTTTCTTT.

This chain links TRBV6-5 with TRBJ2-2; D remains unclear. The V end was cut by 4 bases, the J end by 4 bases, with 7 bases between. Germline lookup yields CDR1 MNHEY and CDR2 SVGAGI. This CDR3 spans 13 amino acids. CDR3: CASSLTRTGELFF. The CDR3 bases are TGTGCCAGCAGTTTAACACGCACCGGGGAGCTGTTTTTT.

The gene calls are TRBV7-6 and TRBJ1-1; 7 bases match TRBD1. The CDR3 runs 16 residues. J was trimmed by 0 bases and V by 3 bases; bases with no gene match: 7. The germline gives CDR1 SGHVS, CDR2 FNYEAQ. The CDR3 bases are TGTGCCAGCAGCTTGGCTGTAGGGGGCCTGAACACTGAAGCTTTCTTT. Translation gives CASSLAVGGLNTEAFF.